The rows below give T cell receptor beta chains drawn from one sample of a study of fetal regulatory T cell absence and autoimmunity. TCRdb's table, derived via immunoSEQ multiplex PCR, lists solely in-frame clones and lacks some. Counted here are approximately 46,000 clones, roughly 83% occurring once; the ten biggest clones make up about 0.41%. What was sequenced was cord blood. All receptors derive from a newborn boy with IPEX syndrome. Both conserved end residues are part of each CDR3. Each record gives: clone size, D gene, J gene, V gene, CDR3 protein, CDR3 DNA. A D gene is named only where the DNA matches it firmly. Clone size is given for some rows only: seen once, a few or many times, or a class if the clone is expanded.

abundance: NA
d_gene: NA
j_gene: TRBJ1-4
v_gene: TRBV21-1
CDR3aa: CASSCQGATNEKLFF
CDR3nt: TGTGCCAGCAGCTGTCAGGGGGCGACTAATGAAAAACTGTTTTTT

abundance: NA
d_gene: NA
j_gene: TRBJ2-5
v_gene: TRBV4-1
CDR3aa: CASSQEPREQETQYF
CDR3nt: TGCGCCAGCAGCCAAGAGCCACGGGAGCAAGAGACCCAGTACTTC

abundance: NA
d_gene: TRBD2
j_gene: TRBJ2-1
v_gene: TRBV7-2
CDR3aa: CASSFQGLAGGHEQFF
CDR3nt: TGTGCCAGCAGCTTTCAGGGACTAGCGGGAGGTCATGAGCAGTTCTTC

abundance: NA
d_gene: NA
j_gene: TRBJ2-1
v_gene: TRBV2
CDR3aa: CASPGNEQFF
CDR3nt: TGTGCCAGCCCGGGGAATGAGCAGTTCTTC

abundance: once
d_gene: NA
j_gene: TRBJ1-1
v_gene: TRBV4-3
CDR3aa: CASSQGRVSFEAFF
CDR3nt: TGCGCCAGCAGCCAAGGGAGGGTCTCTTTTGAAGCTTTCTTT

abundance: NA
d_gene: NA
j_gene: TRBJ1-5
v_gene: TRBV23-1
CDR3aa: CASSQSRGGWPQHF
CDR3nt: TGCGCCAGCAGTCAAAGCAGGGGAGGGTGGCCCCAGCATTTT

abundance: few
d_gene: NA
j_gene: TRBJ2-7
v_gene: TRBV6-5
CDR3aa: CASSAHWEVYEQYF
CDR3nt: TGTGCCAGCAGTGCACACTGGGAGGTATACGAGCAGTACTTC

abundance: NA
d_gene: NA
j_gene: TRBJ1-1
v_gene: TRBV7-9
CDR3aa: CASSSMGGRNTEAFF
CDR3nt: TGTGCCAGCAGCTCCATGGGGGGCCGAAACACTGAAGCTTTCTTT

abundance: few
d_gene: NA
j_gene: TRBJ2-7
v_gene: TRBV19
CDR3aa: CASSDRYEQYF
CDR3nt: TGTGCCAGTAGTGATAGGTACGAGCAGTACTTC

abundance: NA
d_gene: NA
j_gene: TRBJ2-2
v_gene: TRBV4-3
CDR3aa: CASSQAGGPGELFF
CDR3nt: TGCGCCAGCAGCCAAGCCGGTGGTCCCGGGGAGCTGTTTTTT

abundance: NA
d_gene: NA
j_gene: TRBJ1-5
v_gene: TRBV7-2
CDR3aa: CASSLRGSGTLPQHF
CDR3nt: TGTGCCAGCAGCTTACGTGGCAGCGGGACCTTGCCCCAGCATTTT

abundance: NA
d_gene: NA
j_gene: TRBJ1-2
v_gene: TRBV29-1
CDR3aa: CSVEVAGQNYGYTF
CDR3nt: TGCAGCGTTGAAGTTGCGGGACAAAACTATGGCTACACCTTC

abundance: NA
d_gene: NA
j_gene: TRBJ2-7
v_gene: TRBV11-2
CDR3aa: CASSLGQVYEQYF
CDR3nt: TGTGCCAGCAGCTTAGGACAGGTCTACGAGCAGTACTTC

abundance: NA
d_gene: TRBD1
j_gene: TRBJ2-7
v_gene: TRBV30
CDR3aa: CAWSKEQGDLSNEQYF
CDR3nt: TGTGCCTGGAGTAAGGAACAGGGGGACCTCTCCAACGAGCAGTACTTC

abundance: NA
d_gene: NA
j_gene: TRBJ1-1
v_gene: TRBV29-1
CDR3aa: CSVGLNTEAFF
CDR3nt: TGCAGCGTTGGTCTTAACACTGAAGCTTTCTTT

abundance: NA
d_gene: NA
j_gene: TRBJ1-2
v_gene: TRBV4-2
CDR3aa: CASSQDTGTGKSYTF
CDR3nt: TGTGCCAGCAGCCAAGACACAGGGACGGGAAAGAGCTACACCTTC

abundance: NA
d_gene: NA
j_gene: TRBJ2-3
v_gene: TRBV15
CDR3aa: CATSRGIFFRGADTQYF
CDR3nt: TGTGCCACCAGCAGAGGTATATTTTTCAGGGGCGCAGATACGCAGTATTTT

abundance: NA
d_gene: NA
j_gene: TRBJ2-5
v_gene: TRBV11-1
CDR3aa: CASSLLGETQYF
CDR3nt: TGTGCCAGCAGCTTGCTTGGGGAGACCCAGTACTTC

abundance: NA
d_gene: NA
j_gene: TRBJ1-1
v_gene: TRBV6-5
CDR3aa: CASSVTFLNTEAFF
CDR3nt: TGTGCCAGCAGTGTCACCTTCTTGAACACTGAAGCTTTCTTT

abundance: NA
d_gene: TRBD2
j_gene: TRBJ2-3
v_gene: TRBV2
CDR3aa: CASSSGRADTQYF
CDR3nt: TGTGCCAGCAGTAGCGGGAGGGCAGATACGCAGTATTTT

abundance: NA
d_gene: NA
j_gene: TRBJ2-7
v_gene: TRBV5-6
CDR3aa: CASTSWGRGLYEQYF
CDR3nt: TGTGCCAGCACCTCCTGGGGGAGAGGGCTCTACGAGCAGTACTTC

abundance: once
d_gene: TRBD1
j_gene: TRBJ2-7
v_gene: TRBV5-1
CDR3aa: CASSLDRGPYEQYF
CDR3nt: TGCGCCAGCAGCTTGGACAGGGGGCCCTACGAGCAGTACTTC

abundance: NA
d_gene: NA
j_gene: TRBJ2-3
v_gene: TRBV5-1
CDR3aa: CASSLHGAVSTDTQYF
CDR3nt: TGCGCCAGCAGCTTGCACGGCGCGGTGAGCACAGATACGCAGTATTTT

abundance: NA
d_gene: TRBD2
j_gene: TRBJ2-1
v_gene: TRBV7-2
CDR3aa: CASSPTSGGANEQFF
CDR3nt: TGTGCCAGCAGCCCGACTAGCGGGGGTGCCAATGAGCAGTTCTTC

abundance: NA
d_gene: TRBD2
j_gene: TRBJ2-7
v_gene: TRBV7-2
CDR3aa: CASSFGGRGGEQYF
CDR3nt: TGTGCCAGCAGCTTCGGCGGGAGGGGCGGCGAGCAGTACTTC

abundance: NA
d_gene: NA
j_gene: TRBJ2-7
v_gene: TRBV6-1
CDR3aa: CASSELGGGPREQYF
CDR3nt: TGTGCCAGCAGTGAACTGGGGGGGGGCCCTAGGGAGCAGTACTTC

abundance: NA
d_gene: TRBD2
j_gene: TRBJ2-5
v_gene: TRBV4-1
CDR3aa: CASSQTGRAALETQYF
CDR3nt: TGCGCCAGCAGCCAAACCGGGAGGGCCGCTTTAGAGACCCAGTACTTC

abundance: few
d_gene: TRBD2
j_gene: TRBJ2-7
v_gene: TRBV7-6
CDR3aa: CASSLGAGSLYEQYF
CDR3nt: TGTGCCAGCAGCTTAGGAGCGGGAAGCCTCTACGAGCAGTACTTC

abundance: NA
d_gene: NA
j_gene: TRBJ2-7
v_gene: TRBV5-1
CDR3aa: CASSLEGTSYEQYF
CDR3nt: TGCGCCAGCAGCTTGGAAGGGACAAGCTACGAGCAGTACTTC

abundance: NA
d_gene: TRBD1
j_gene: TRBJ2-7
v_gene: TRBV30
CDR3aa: CAWSHPGGSAYEQYF
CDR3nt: TGTGCCTGGAGTCACCCAGGGGGCAGCGCCTACGAGCAGTACTTC

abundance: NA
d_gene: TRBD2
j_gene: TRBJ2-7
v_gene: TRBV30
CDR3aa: CAWSPGLAAYEQYF
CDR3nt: TGTGCCTGGAGCCCGGGACTAGCGGCCTACGAGCAGTACTTC

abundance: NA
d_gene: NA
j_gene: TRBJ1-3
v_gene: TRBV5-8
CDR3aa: CASSSGWSGNTIYF
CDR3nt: TGTGCCAGCAGCTCAGGGTGGAGTGGAAACACCATATATTTT

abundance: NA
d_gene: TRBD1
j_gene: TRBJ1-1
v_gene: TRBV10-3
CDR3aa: CAISEYRDRDTEAFF
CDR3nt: TGTGCCATCAGTGAGTACCGGGACAGGGACACTGAAGCTTTCTTT

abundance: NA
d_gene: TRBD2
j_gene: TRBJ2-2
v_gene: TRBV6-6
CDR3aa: CASSYSLAGEGGELFF
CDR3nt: TGTGCCAGCAGTTACTCGCTAGCGGGAGAGGGCGGGGAGCTGTTTTTT

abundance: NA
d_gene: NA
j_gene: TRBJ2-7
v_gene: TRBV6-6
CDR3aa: CASSYGMLGNEQYF
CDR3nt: TGTGCCAGCAGTTATGGGATGCTAGGGAACGAGCAGTACTTC

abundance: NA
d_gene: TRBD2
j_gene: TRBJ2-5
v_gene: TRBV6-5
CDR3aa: CAMPGLAGGGETQYF
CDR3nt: TGTGCCATGCCGGGACTAGCGGGGGGAGGGGAGACCCAGTACTTC

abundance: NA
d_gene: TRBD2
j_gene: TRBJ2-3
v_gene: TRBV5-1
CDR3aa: CASSPLSGRDSDTQYF
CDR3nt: TGCGCCAGCAGCCCCCTTAGCGGGAGGGATTCAGATACGCAGTATTTT

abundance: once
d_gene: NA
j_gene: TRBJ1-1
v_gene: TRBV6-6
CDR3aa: CASSWGRVLTEAFF
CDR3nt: TGTGCCAGCAGTTGGGGAAGGGTCCTAACTGAAGCTTTCTTT

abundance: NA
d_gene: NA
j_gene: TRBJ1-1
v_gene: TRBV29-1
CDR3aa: CSVDRGASTEAFF
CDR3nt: TGCAGCGTTGACCGGGGGGCGAGCACTGAAGCTTTCTTT

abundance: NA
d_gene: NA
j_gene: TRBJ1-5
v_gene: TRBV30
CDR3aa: CAWSWSYSNQPQHF
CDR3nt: TGTGCCTGGAGTTGGAGCTATAGCAATCAGCCCCAGCATTTT

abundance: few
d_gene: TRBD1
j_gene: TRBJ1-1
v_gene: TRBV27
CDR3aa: CASSRQGVATEAFF
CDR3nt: TGTGCCAGCAGCCGACAGGGGGTCGCCACTGAAGCTTTCTTT

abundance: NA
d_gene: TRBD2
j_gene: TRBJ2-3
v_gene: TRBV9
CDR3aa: CASSATGTSGATDTQYF
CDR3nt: TGTGCCAGCAGCGCCACCGGGACTAGCGGGGCCACAGATACGCAGTATTTT

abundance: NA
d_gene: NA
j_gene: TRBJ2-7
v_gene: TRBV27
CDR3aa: CASSPLRLSSYEQYF
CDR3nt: TGTGCCAGCAGTCCCCTCCGGCTGAGCTCCTACGAGCAGTACTTC

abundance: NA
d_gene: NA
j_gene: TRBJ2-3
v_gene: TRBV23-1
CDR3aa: CASSPDTQYF
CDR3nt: TGCGCCAGCAGTCCAGATACGCAGTATTTT

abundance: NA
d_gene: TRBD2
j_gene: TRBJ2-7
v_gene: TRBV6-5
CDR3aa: CASTLTSAPYEQYF
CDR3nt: TGTGCCAGCACCCTGACTAGCGCTCCCTACGAGCAGTACTTC

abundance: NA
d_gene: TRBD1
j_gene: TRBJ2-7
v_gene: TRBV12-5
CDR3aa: CASGLVPGTGLYEQYF
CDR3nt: TGTGCTAGTGGTTTGGTGCCAGGGACAGGGCTGTACGAGCAGTACTTC

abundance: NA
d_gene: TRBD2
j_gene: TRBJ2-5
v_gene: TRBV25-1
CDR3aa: CASSERSTSGNRETQYF
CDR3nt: TGTGCCAGCAGTGAGAGATCGACTAGCGGGAACCGGGAGACCCAGTACTTC

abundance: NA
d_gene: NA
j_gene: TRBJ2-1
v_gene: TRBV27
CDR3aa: CASSLLGSQSYNEQFF
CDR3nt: TGTGCCAGCAGTTTACTGGGCAGCCAATCATACAATGAGCAGTTCTTC

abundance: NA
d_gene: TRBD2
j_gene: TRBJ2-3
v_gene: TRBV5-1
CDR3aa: CASSLASLAGADTQYF
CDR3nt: TGCGCCAGCAGCTTGGCCAGCCTAGCGGGGGCAGATACGCAGTATTTT

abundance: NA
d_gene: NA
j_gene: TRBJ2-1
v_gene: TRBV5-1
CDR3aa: CASSLGQAANEQFF
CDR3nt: TGCGCCAGCAGCTTGGGGCAGGCCGCCAATGAGCAGTTCTTC

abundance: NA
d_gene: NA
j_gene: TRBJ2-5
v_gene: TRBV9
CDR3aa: CASSVAGEETQYF
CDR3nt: TGTGCCAGCAGCGTAGCGGGGGAAGAGACCCAGTACTTC

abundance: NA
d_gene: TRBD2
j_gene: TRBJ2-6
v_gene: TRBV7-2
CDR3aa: CASSFLAFSGGPGANVLTF
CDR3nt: TGTGCCAGCAGCTTTCTCGCCTTTAGCGGGGGTCCTGGGGCCAACGTCCTGACTTTC